These 6 T cell receptor beta chains came from one sample sequenced in a study of CD8 T cells in Susac syndrome. Random hexamers were used to reverse transcribe an amount of 0.5 to 1 ug RNA. TCRdb used MiXCR to reprocess the immunoSEQ multiplex PCR reads, holding one entry per CDR3 protein. The sample contains over 150,000 distinct CDR3 sequences, about 93% of which appear only once. Sequences were obtained from CD4+ T cells from PBMCs. These receptor sequences come from a human donor with Susac syndrome.

The chain carries TRBV20-1 and TRBJ1-5, with 9 positions matching TRBD1. The CDR3 consists of 16 residues. J lost 1 base, V lost 2 bases, and 6 bases had no gene match. Per germline, CDR1 DFQATT and CDR2 SNEGSKA (reference sequence). CDR3 DNA: TGCAGTGCTAGAAGACAGGGGGTGGGAAGCAATCAGCCCCAGCATTTT. Translated, it gives CSARRQGVGSNQPQHF.

The chain joins TRBV15 to TRBJ2-1; 11 bases line up with TRBD2. V was pared by 5 bases and J by 7 bases, with 7 bases of the junction left unmatched. Germline V gene data show CDR1 as LNHNV and CDR2 as YYDKDF (reference sequence). The CDR3 runs to 15 residues. Here the CDR3 DNA reads TGTGCCACCAGCCCACGACTAGCGGGAAGAAATGAGCAGTTCTTC. It yields the protein CATSPRLAGRNEQFF.

This clonotype was seen only once. The chain links TRBV28 to TRBJ2-7; the D call may be TRBD1 or TRBD2 (5 bases each). The CDR3 is made up of 13 amino acids. The germline V and J ends were trimmed by 1 base and 6 bases, with 10 bases remaining between them. The germline gives CDR1 MDHEN, CDR2 SYDVKM. The CDR3 protein is CASSLSWGSEQYF. DNA for the CDR3: TGTGCCAGCAGTTTATCGTGGGGGAGCGAGCAGTACTTC.

The V call is TRBV3-1, the J call TRBJ2-1, with TRBD1 matching 9 bases. The junction had 5 bases not matched to a gene; V was cut back by 3 bases and J by 5 bases. The CDR3 has 15 residues. Germline lookup yields CDR1 LGHDT and CDR2 YNNKEL (reference sequence). CDR3 DNA: TGTGCCAGCAGCCAGGGTCGGACAGGGGACAATGAGCAGTTCTTC. This gives the protein CASSQGRTGDNEQFF.

This chain connects TRBV24-1 to TRBJ2-3, with D tentatively TRBD1 (5 bases). The CDR3 totals 11 residues. V was pared by 5 bases and J by 6 bases, with 5 bases between. Per the germline V gene, CDR1 is KGHDR and CDR2 is SFDVKD. CDR3 coding DNA: TGTGCCACCAGTGCAGGGGATACGCAGTATTTT. Residues: CATSAGDTQYF.

The genes are TRBV6-5 and TRBJ2-7, with TRBD1 identical over 9 bases. The CDR3 runs 15 residues. Per the germline V gene, CDR1 is MNHEY and CDR2 is SVGAGI. V dropped 0 bases and J dropped 1; count of bases not matched to a gene: 1. This CDR3 is CASSYSGTGSYEQYF. CDR3 sequence (DNA): TGTGCCAGCAGTTACTCCGGGACAGGGTCCTACGAGCAGTACTTC.